The 26 T cell receptor beta chains below come from one sample, sequenced in a study of T cell responses to AZD1222 COVID-19 vaccine. Assay: immunoSEQ multiplex PCR; the TCRdb copy retains only in-frame clones and omits some. The sample lists 30,000 to 35,000 clones; more than 75% were seen once. Sequences were derived from peripheral blood, sampled 28 days after the second AZD1222 dose. Source of these receptors: an adult who received the AZD1222 COVID-19 vaccine.

The V call is TRBV25-1, the J call TRBJ1-2, with 9 nucleotides matching TRBD1. CDR1 and CDR2 (germline): MGHDK, SYGVNS. The CDR3 runs to 14 residues. The V and J ends lost 4 bases and 8 bases, in that order; junction bases with no gene match: 8. CDR3 in amino acids: CASSVTGTGNGYTF. CDR3 DNA sequence: TGTGCCAGCAGTGTCACCGGGACAGGGAACGGCTACACCTTC.

The chain has TRBV5-1 and TRBJ1-5; 8 bases map to TRBD1. From germline, CDR1 is SGHRS and CDR2 YFSETQ. The J segment lost 6 bases and the V segment lost 4 bases, leaving 9 bases of the junction unmatched. The CDR3 is made up of 15 amino acids. The chain's CDR3 is CASSGGTGWGQPQHF. The CDR3 DNA is TGCGCCAGCAGCGGAGGGACAGGATGGGGTCAGCCCCAGCATTTT.

This clone occurred a few times. This chain links TRBV2 with TRBJ1-2, with a possible D match to TRBD1 (5 bases). Germline V CDR1 and CDR2: SNHLY, FYNNEI. The CDR3 sequence is 12 residues long. Deletions cut 6 bases from V and 2 bases from J, with 7 bases between. For the CDR3, the DNA is TGTGCCAGCAGAACAGGAAACTATGGCTACACCTTC. Amino acids: CASRTGNYGYTF.

The genes are TRBV5-1 and TRBJ2-5; the match to TRBD1 covers 10 bases. Germline V gives CDR1 SGHRS, CDR2 YFSETQ. The CDR3 has 16 residues. With V trimmed by 4 bases and J by 5 bases, 11 bases remained unmatched. The CDR3 DNA follows: TGCGCCAGCAGCGCGACAGGGGGCGCGGGTGGGGAGACCCAGTACTTC. Protein sequence: CASSATGGAGGETQYF.

This chain links TRBV30 with TRBJ2-5; 13 bases align to TRBD2. The length of the CDR3 is 14 residues. Germline CDR1 is GTSNPN and CDR2 is SVGIG (reference sequence). J was trimmed by 5 bases and V by 1 base; bases with no gene match: 1. CDR3 nucleotides: TGTGCCTGGAGTGCACTAGCGGGAGGGGAGACCCAGTACTTC. This codes for CAWSALAGGETQYF.

This clone showed up just once. V usage is TRBV18 and J usage is TRBJ1-3, with D maybe TRBD1 (5 bases). This CDR3 spans 15 amino acids. Trimming removed 2 bases from V and 4 bases from J, with 12 bases in between. Germline CDR1 is KGHSH and CDR2 is LQKENI. CDR3 bases: TGTGCCAGCTCACCATCAGAAGGGGTAGGAAACACCATATATTTT. Translated: CASSPSEGVGNTIYF.

The chain carries TRBV6-6 and TRBJ1-5; TRBD1 might be the D (5 bases). Germline V gene data show CDR1 as MNHNY and CDR2 as SVGAGI (reference sequence). Trimming took off 4 bases at V and 0 bases at J, with 10 bases between the two ends. This CDR3 comprises 15 residues. The CDR3 loop is CASSFFDSSNQPQHF. The CDR3 DNA reads TGTGCCAGCAGTTTCTTTGACAGTAGCAATCAGCCCCAGCATTTT.

The rearrangement joins TRBV7-6 to TRBJ1-3; the D is unclear. CDR3 length: 20 amino acids. Germline V gene lookup returns CDR1 SGHVS and CDR2 FNYEAQ. The V end was cut by 5 bases, the J end by 0 bases, with 26 bases between. CDR3 amino acids: CASSPKAWYGTGSSGNTIYF. Here the CDR3 DNA reads TGTGCCAGCAGCCCTAAGGCTTGGTATGGTACGGGAAGCTCTGGAAACACCATATATTTT.

About this clone: The junction differs from germline at one of its ends, possibly a read error. The gene calls are TRBV6-1 and TRBJ1-5; no clear D. The CDR3 consists of 17 residues. Germline V gene data show CDR1 as MNHNS and CDR2 as SASEGT. The CDR3 region has the DNA TGTGCCAGCAGCGAAGCGATCCGGCGGTATAGCAATCAGCCCCAGCATTTT. The encoded protein is CASSEAIRRYSNQPQHF.

The chain uses TRBV10-3 and TRBJ2-3; D call uncertain. CDR3 length: 14 residues. Per germline, CDR1 ENHRY and CDR2 SYGVKD. Trimming removed 0 bases at V and 8 bases at J, with 12 bases between. The CDR3 region has the DNA TGTGCCATCAGTGAGTCGCAGCTGCTCGGTACGCAGTATTTT. It codes for CAISESQLLGTQYF.

CDR3 region: CSVTPPAYTSGYGYTF. The CDR3 nucleotides are TGCAGCGTTACGCCCCCAGCGTACACATCCGGGTATGGCTACACCTTC. The chain employs TRBV29-1 and TRBJ1-2; D is unresolved. Germline V gives CDR1 SQVTM, CDR2 ANQGSEA. The CDR3 has 16 amino acids. V was trimmed by 5 bases and J by 5 bases, leaving 24 bases between them. Using reference TRBV29-1 and TRBJ1-2 for the parts outside the CDR3, the full variable domain is SAVISQKPSRDICQRGTSLTIQCQVDSQVTMMFWYRQQPGQSLTLIATANQGSEATYESGFVIDKFPISRPNLTFSTLTVSNMSPEDSSIYLCSVTPPAYTSGYGYTFGSGTRLTVV.

This clone was seen a handful of times. J is TRBJ1-4 and V is TRBV6-5; 9 positions agree with TRBD1. The V and J ends lost 6 bases and 6 bases, in that order; junction bases with no gene match: 2. The CDR3 spans 13 residues. The germline V gene encodes CDR1 MNHEY and CDR2 SVGAGI. DNA of the CDR3: TGTGCCAGCAGCCGGGACAGGGATGAAAAACTGTTTTTT. This gives the protein CASSRDRDEKLFF.

This sequence joins TRBV11-3 and TRBJ2-5, with D tentatively TRBD2 (5 bases). The V and J ends lost 5 bases and 7 bases respectively, with 14 bases between them. CDR1 SGHNT and CDR2 YENEEA come from the germline V gene. CDR3 length equals 13 residues. CDR3 region: CASSLRTVSTQYF. The CDR3 bases are TGTGCCAGCAGCCTAAGGACTGTTTCGACCCAGTACTTC.

This clone occurred once. The rearrangement uses TRBV6-6 and TRBJ2-2; 12 bases line up with TRBD2. Trimming at V came to 6 bases and at J to 6 bases, leaving 5 bases not matched to a gene. Germline V gives CDR1 MNHNY, CDR2 SVGAGI (reference sequence). The CDR3 loop spans 15 amino acids. The CDR3 spells CASRSSGRVAGELFF. The CDR3 DNA follows: TGTGCCAGCAGGTCTAGCGGGAGGGTGGCCGGGGAGCTGTTTTTT.

In DNA, the CDR3 is TGCGCCAGCAGCCAAGATAGTGCGGGAGGGCCGGATGAGCAGTTCTTC. Amino acids: CASSQDSAGGPDEQFF. The rearrangement joins TRBV4-3 to TRBJ2-1, with TRBD2 matching 9 bases. V lost 0 bases and J lost 8; bases outside the gene matches: 8. This CDR3 has 16 residues. Germline-derived CDR1 and CDR2 are LGHNA and YSLEER.

The CDR3 nucleotides read TGTGCCATGGGACACCCCCTAGATACGCAGTATTTT. It translates to CAMGHPLDTQYF. This sequence joins TRBV5-4 and TRBJ2-3; possible D gene TRBD1, 6 bases. Trimming shortened V by 9 bases and J by 5 bases, and 13 bases separated the two germline ends. Germline V gene sequence: CDR1 SGHNT, CDR2 YYREEE (reference sequence). There are 12 residues in the CDR3.

This clone was counted a single time. The chain uses TRBV30 and TRBJ1-2, with D tentatively TRBD1 (6 bases). Germline-derived CDR1 and CDR2 are GTSNPN and SVGIG (reference sequence). V lost 1 base and J 4 bases, leaving 13 bases between the germline ends. CDR3 length equals 14 residues. Written as DNA, the CDR3 is TGTGCCTGGAGTGGAGGGGGAAGCCTCTATGGCTACACCTTC. It codes for CAWSGGGSLYGYTF.

The chain links TRBV3-1 (or the pseudogene TRBV3-2) to TRBJ1-4, with a tentative D call TRBD1 (5 bases). Per germline, CDR1 LGHDT and CDR2 YNNKEL (reference sequence). This CDR3 is built from 15 residues. V dropped 4 bases and J dropped 4 bases, with 13 bases sitting between them. The DNA of the CDR3 is TGTGCCAGCAGCCCAGGAGGGGTGGGTAATGAAAAACTGTTTTTT. Its translation: CASSPGGVGNEKLFF.

The rearrangement uses TRBV5-1 and TRBJ1-1, with 9 bases identical to TRBD1. Losses at the gene ends were 1 base for V and 6 bases for J; bases not matched to a gene: 10. The CDR3 is 16 amino acids. CDR1 is SGHRS and CDR2 is YFSETQ in the germline V gene. This CDR3 reads CASSLLGTGPFAEAFF. As DNA, the CDR3 is TGCGCCAGCAGCTTGTTAGGGACAGGGCCATTCGCTGAAGCTTTCTTT.

The CDR3 DNA sequence: TGCGCCAGCAGCCAAGACAGGGGGCATAACTATGGCTACACCTTC. Its protein product is CASSQDRGHNYGYTF. The chain combines TRBV4-1 with TRBJ1-2, with 8 bases matching TRBD1. Germline V gene data show CDR1 as MGHRA and CDR2 as YSYEKL. The CDR3 runs to 15 residues. J lost 1 base, V lost 0 bases, and 1 base had no gene match.

This sequence joins TRBV3-1 (or the pseudogene TRBV3-2) and TRBJ1-5, with a possible D match to TRBD1 (5 bases). Trimming removed 0 bases from V and 7 bases from J, with 10 bases in between. Germline V gene data show CDR1 as LGHDT and CDR2 as YNNKEL (reference sequence). This CDR3 contains 14 residues. Written as DNA, the CDR3 is TGTGCCAGCAGCCAAGATTTTTCAGGGCAGCCCCAGCATTTT. Amino acid sequence: CASSQDFSGQPQHF.

In this sample, this clone is medium-sized. V and J are TRBV21-1 and TRBJ2-7; the table names TRBD1, a call not compared with the DNA. TRBV21-1 is reported as a pseudogene. The CDR3 runs 16 residues. The CDR3 here is CASSKRRKPGQREQYV. The CDR3 DNA reads as TGTGCCAGCAGCAAAAGGAGGAAACCGGGACAGAGAGAGCAGTACGTC.

This chain links TRBV7-8 with TRBJ2-7; TRBD1 aligns across 11 bases. V gave up 7 bases and J gave up 0 bases; unmatched junction bases: 14. Germline V gene lookup returns CDR1 SGHVS and CDR2 FQNEAQ. The CDR3 totals 18 residues. CDR3 nucleotide sequence: TGTGCCAGCATGCCCGGACAGGGGGCATTTTCCTCCTCCTACGAGCAGTACTTC. This encodes CASMPGQGAFSSSYEQYF.

The chain joins TRBV11-2 to TRBJ2-3, with 9 bases identical to TRBD1. Germline V lookup: CDR1 SGHAT, CDR2 FQNNGV. The CDR3 loop spans 16 amino acids. Trimming cost V 5 bases and J 0 bases; bases outside gene matches: 6. The CDR3 is CASSRTGAPSTDTQYF. CDR3 bases: TGTGCCAGCAGCCGGACAGGGGCCCCTAGCACAGATACGCAGTATTTT.

This sequence joins TRBV24-1 and TRBJ1-2, with TRBD1 as a possible D gene (6 bases). From germline, CDR1 is KGHDR and CDR2 SFDVKD. V was trimmed by 4 bases and J by 3 bases, leaving 14 bases between them. This CDR3 is 15 amino acids long. The CDR3 nucleotides are TGTGCCACCAGTGAAATACCGGGGGCGGACTATGGCTACACCTTC. Translated, it gives CATSEIPGADYGYTF.

The chain joins TRBV3-1 (or the pseudogene TRBV3-2) to TRBJ2-7, with 11 bases matching TRBD2. The V gene's germline CDR1 is LGHDT and CDR2 YNNKEL (reference sequence). Trimming cost V 1 base and J 3 bases; bases outside gene matches: 8. CDR3 length: 17 residues. This chain's CDR3 is CASSQVWSSGGNYEQYF. Written as DNA, the CDR3 is TGTGCCAGCAGCCAAGTTTGGTCTAGCGGGGGGAACTACGAGCAGTACTTC.